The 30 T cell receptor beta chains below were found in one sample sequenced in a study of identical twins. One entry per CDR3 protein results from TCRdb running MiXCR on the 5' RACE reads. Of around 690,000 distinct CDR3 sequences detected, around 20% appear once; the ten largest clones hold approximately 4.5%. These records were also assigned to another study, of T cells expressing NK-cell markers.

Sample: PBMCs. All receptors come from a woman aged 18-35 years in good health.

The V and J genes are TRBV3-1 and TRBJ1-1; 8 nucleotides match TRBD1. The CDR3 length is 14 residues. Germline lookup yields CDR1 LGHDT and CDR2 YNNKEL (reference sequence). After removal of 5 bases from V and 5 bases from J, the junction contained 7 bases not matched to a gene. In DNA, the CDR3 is TGTGCCAGCAGCTCCAGAACAGGGGGGACTGAAGCTTTCTTT. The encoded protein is CASSSRTGGTEAFF. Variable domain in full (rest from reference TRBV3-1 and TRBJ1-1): DTAVSQTPKYLVTQMGNDKSIKCEQNLGHDTMYWYKQDSKKFLKIMFSYNNKELIINETVPNRFSPKSPDKAHLNLHINSLELGDSAVYFCASSSRTGGTEAFFGQGTRLTVV.

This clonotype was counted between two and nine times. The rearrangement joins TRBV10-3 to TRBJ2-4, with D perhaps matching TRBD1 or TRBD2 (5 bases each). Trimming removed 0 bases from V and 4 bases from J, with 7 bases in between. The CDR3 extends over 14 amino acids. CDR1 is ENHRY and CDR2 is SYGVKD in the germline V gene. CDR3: CAISESWGKNIQYF. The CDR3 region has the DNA TGTGCCATCAGTGAGTCTTGGGGGAAAAACATTCAGTACTTC.

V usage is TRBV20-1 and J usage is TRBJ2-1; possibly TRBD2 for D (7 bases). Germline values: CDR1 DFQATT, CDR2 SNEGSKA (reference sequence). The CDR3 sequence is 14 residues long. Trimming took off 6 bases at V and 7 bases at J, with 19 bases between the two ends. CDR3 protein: CSAHRGGGGNEQFF. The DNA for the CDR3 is TGCAGTGCCCATAGAGGGGGAGGGGGGAATGAGCAGTTCTTC.

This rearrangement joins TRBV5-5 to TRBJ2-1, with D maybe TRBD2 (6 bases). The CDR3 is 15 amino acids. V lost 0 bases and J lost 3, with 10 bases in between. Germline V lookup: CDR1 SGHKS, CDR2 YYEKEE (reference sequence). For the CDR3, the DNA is TGTGCCAGCAGCTTGGGGGTAGCGGACTACAATGAGCAGTTCTTC. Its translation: CASSLGVADYNEQFF.

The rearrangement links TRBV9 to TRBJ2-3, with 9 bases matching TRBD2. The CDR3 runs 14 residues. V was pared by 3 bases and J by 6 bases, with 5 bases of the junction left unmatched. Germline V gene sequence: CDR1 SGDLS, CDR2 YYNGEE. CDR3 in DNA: TGTGCCAGCAGCGGAGCGGGGGGTCTGGATACGCAGTATTTT. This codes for CASSGAGGLDTQYF.

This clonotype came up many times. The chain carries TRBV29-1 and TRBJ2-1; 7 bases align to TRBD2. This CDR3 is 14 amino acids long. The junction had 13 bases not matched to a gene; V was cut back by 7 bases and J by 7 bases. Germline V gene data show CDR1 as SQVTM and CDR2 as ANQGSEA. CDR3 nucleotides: TGCAGCGGATGGCGGGAGAAGACCTTTAATGAGCAGTTCTTC. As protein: CSGWREKTFNEQFF.

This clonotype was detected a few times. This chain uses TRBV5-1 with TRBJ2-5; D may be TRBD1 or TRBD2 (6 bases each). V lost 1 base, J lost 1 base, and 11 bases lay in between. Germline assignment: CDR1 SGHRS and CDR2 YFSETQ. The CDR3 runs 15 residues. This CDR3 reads CASSLSGAPQETQYF. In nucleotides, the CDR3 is TGCGCCAGCAGCTTGTCGGGGGCCCCCCAAGAGACCCAGTACTTC.

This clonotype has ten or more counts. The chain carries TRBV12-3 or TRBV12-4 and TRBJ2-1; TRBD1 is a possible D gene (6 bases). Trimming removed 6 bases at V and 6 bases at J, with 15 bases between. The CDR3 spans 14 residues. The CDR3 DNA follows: TGTGCCAGCAGAAAGACAGGAATAGTCAATGAGCAGTTCTTC. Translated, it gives CASRKTGIVNEQFF.

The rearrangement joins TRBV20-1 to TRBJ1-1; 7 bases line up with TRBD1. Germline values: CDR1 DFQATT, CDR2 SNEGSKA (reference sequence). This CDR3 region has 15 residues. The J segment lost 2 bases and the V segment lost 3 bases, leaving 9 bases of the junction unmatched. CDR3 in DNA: TGCAGTGCTAGCTCCTGGGGGACAGTTAACACTGAAGCTTTCTTT. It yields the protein CSASSWGTVNTEAFF.

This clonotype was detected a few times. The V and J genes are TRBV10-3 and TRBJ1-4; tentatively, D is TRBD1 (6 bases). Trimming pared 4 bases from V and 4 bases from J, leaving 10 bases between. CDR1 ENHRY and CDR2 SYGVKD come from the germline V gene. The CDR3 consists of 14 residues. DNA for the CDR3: TGTGCCATCAGTGCCCAGGGACATAATGAAAAACTGTTTTTT. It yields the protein CAISAQGHNEKLFF.

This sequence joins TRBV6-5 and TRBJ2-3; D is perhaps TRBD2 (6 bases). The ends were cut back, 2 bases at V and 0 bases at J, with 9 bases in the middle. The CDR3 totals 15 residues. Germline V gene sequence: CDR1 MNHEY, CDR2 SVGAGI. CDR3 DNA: TGTGCCAGCAGTTACCGGAGGGTCAGCACAGATACGCAGTATTTT. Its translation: CASSYRRVSTDTQYF.

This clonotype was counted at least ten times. CDR3 region: CASSLVSMNTEAFF. CDR3 nucleotides: TGTGCCAGCAGCTTGGTTTCCATGAACACTGAAGCTTTCTTT. V gene TRBV5-4 combines with J gene TRBJ1-1; no clear D. From germline, CDR1 is SGHNT and CDR2 YYREEE (reference sequence). The CDR3 has 14 amino acids. V gave up 0 bases and J gave up 0 bases, with 6 bases separating them.

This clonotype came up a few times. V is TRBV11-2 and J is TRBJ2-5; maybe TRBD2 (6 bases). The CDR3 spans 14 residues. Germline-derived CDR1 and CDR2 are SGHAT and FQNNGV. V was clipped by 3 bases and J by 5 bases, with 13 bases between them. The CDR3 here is CASSFGRGAETQYF. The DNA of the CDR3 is TGTGCCAGCAGCTTCGGGAGAGGGGCGGAGACCCAGTACTTC.

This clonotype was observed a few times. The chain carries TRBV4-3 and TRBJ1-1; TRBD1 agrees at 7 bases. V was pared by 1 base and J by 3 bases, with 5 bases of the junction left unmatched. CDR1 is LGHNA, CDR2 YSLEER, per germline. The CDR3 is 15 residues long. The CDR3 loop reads CASSQVRQGDTEAFF. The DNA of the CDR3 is TGCGCCAGCAGCCAAGTAAGACAGGGCGACACTGAAGCTTTCTTT.

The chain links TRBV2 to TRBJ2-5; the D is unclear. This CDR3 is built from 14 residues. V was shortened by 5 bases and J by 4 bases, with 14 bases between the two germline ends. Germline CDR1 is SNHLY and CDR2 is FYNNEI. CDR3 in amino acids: CASSSGWQAETQYF. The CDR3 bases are TGTGCCAGCAGTTCCGGGTGGCAGGCAGAGACCCAGTACTTC. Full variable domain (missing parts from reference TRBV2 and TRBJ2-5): EPEVTQTPSHQVTQMGQEVILRCVPISNHLYFYWYRQILGQKVEFLVSFYNNEISEKSEIFDDQFSVERPDGSNFTLKIRSTKLEDSAMYFCASSSGWQAETQYFGPGTRLLVL.

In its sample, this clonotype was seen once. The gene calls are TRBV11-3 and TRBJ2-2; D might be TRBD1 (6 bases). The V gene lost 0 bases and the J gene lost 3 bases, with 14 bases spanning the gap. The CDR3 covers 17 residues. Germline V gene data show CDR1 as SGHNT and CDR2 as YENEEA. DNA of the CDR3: TGTGCCAGCAGCTTAGATTGGGGCCAGGGGCACACCGGGGAGCTGTTTTTT. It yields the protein CASSLDWGQGHTGELFF.

CDR3 sequence: CASSYSTGMNTEAFF. In DNA, the CDR3 is TGTGCCAGCAGTTACTCGACGGGGATGAACACTGAAGCTTTCTTT. The chain links TRBV6-5 to TRBJ1-1; D not resolved. CDR3 size: 15 residues. Germline loops: CDR1 MNHEY, CDR2 SVGAGI. Trimming took 0 bases from V and 0 from J, leaving 8 bases between them.

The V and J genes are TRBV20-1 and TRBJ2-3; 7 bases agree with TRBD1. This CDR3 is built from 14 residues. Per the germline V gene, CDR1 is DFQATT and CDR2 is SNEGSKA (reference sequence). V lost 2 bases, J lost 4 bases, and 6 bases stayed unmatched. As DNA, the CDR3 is TGCAGTGCTAGAAGACAGGGTCAGCCAGATACGCAGTATTTT. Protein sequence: CSARRQGQPDTQYF.

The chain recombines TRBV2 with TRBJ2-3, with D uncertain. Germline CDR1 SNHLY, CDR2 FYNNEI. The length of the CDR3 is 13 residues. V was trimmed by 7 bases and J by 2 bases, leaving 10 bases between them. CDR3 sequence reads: CASIKADTDTQYF. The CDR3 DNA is TGTGCCAGCATTAAAGCTGACACAGATACGCAGTATTTT.

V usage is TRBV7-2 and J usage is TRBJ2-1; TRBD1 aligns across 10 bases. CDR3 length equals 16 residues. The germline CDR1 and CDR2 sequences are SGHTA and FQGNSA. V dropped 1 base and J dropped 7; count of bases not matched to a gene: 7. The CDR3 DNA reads TGTGCCAGCAGCTTAGTTGGGACAGGGGCTCTGAATGAGCAGTTCTTC. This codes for CASSLVGTGALNEQFF.

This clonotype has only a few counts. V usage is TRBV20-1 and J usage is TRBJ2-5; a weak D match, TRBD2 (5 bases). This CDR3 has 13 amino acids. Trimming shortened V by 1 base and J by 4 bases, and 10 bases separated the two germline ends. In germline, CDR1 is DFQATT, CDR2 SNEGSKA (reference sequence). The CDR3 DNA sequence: TGCAGTGCTAGAGGGGTTAGCGTAGAGACCCAGTACTTC. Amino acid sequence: CSARGVSVETQYF.

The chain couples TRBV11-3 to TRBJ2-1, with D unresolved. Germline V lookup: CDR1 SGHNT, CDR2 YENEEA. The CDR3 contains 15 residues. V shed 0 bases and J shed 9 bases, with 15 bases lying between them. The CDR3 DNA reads TGTGCCAGCAGCTTAGAAGGTGTGTCGGTTGGTGAGCAGTTCTTC. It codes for CASSLEGVSVGEQFF.

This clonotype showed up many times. This CDR3 reads CASSLVPQELFF. The CDR3 DNA follows: TGTGCCAGCAGCTTAGTCCCTCAGGAGCTGTTTTTT. This sequence joins TRBV11-3 and TRBJ2-2, with D unclear. Trimming shortened V by 1 base and J by 10 bases, and 7 bases separated the two germline ends. Germline V lookup: CDR1 SGHNT, CDR2 YENEEA. The CDR3 runs 12 residues.

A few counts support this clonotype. The CDR3 DNA reads as TGTGCCAGCAGCAAACCCCTAGCGGGAGCAGACTACGAGCAGTACTTC. The encoded protein is CASSKPLAGADYEQYF. The genes are TRBV21-1 and TRBJ2-7; TRBD2 reflects the table's D call only, with no check against the DNA. TRBV21-1 is a recognized pseudogene. The CDR3 has 16 residues.

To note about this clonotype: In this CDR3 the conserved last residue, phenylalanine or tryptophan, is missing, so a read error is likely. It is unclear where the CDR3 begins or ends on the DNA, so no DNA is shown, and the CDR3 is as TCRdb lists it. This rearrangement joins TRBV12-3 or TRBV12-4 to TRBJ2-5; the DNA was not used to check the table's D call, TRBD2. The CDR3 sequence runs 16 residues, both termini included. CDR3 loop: CASSFGTSGSPLFTYL.

The CDR3 DNA follows: TGCGCCAGCAGCTTGGCAGGACACGCAGGGGATGGCTACACCTTC. Encoded protein: CASSLAGHAGDGYTF. V gene TRBV5-1 combines with J gene TRBJ1-2; D is possibly TRBD1 (6 bases). The germline CDR1 and CDR2 sequences are SGHRS and YFSETQ. This CDR3 region has 15 residues. V lost 0 bases to trimming and J lost 6 bases, with 15 bases between them.

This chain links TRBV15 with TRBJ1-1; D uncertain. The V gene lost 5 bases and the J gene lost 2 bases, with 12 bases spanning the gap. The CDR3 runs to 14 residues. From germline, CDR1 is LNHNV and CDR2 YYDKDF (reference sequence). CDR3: CATSGEGANTEAFF. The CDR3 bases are TGTGCCACCAGCGGGGAGGGAGCTAACACTGAAGCTTTCTTT.

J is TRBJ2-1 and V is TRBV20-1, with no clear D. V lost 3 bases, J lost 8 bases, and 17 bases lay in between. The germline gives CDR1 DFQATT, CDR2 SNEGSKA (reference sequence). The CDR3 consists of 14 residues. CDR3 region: CSASGPAGRYEQFF. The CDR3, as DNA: TGCAGTGCTAGTGGACCGGCCGGCCGCTATGAGCAGTTCTTC.

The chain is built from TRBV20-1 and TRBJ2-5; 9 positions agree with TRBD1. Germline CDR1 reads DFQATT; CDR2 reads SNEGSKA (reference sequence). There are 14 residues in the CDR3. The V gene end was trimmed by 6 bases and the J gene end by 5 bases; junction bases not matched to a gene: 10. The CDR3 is CSAMNRGRRETQYF. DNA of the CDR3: TGCAGTGCCATGAACAGGGGGCGGCGGGAGACCCAGTACTTC.

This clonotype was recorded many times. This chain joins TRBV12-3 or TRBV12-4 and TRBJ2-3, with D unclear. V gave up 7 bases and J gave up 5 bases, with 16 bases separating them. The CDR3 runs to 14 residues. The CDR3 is CASTRPPSQDTQYF. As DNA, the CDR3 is TGTGCCAGCACCCGACCCCCCAGCCAAGATACGCAGTATTTT.